This T cell receptor (beta chain) was recorded in a study of a mutant IDH1 vaccine in newly diagnosed glioma. Study-wide context: The study gave patients eight vaccinations in weeks 1, 3, 5, 7, 11, 15, 19, 23. In some groups vaccination began 4-6 weeks post-radiotherapy; others received it with temozolomide. Patients under treatment included approximately 62% males and about 38% females and had a mean age of about 37 years. Those enrolled had earlier been treated with radiotherapy, temozolomide, or both, mostly both.

V dropped 8 bases and J dropped 6 bases, with 9 bases sitting between them. The germline gives CDR1 SNHLY, CDR2 FYNNEI. This CDR3 is built from 11 residues. Sample time point: week 5, during vaccination. All doses held 300 ug of mutant IDH1 20-mer peptide, with topical imiquimod. Notes on this clone: Its specificity is not known.

Clones were read by immunoSEQ multiplex PCR, and TCRdb kept only the in-frame ones, dropping some. The table includes about 38,000 clones, 70% to 80% detected once. This chain joins TRBV2 and TRBJ2-3; no definite D call. Sample: PBMCs, taken from a glioma patient whose treatment included an IDH1 peptide vaccine. The sequence was collected from a man aged 40-50 years with glioma. The CDR3 sequence is CASLLLDTQYF. Here the CDR3 DNA reads TGTGCCAGCCTCCTATTGGATACGCAGTATTTT.